Shown below are 32 T cell receptor beta chains from a single sample sequenced in a study of T cells in Graves' hyperthyroidism and ophthalmopathy. TCR beta CDR3 sequences were amplified from RNA transcripts. The TCR CDR3 was amplified in a first-round RT-PCR using the HTBI primer set. TCRdb fed the multiplex PCR reads into MiXCR, producing one record per CDR3 protein. This table has 200,000 to 250,000 distinct CDR3 sequences, about 15% appearing once. The sample consisted of blood. Source of these receptors: a woman between 50 and 59 years old with Graves' hyperthyroidism.

This clonotype has only a few counts. This chain joins TRBV5-5 and TRBJ1-2, with 8 nucleotides matching TRBD1. From germline, CDR1 is SGHKS and CDR2 YYEKEE (reference sequence). This CDR3 is 15 amino acids long. The V segment lost 3 bases and the J segment 4 bases; nucleotides outside the gene matches: 8. DNA of the CDR3: TGTGCCAGCAGCTGGGGGGCAGGGGGCATCTATGGCTACACCTTC. Protein product: CASSWGAGGIYGYTF.

This clonotype showed up just a few times. This chain uses TRBV13 with TRBJ2-6; a possible D gene is TRBD2 (6 bases). The CDR3 is 16 amino acids. Germline assignment: CDR1 PRHDT and CDR2 FYEKMQ (reference sequence). V lost 3 bases and J lost 1, with 10 bases in between. DNA for the CDR3: TGTGCCAGCAGCTTGCTGGAGGGGTCTGGGGCCAACGTCCTGACTTTC. This encodes CASSLLEGSGANVLTF.

The rearrangement joins TRBV5-1 to TRBJ1-1; 7 nucleotides match TRBD1. V shed 0 bases and J 7 bases; nucleotides not matched to a gene: 9. The CDR3 totals 15 residues. Germline V gene sequence: CDR1 SGHRS, CDR2 YFSETQ. The CDR3 sequence is CASSLESRGDHEAFF. The CDR3 DNA reads TGCGCCAGCAGCTTGGAGTCCAGGGGGGATCATGAAGCTTTCTTT.

Many counts were recorded for this clonotype. The chain combines TRBV25-1 with TRBJ1-5, with D maybe TRBD1 (5 bases). The germline CDR1 and CDR2 sequences are MGHDK and SYGVNS. V was cut by 4 bases and J by 3 bases, with 10 bases left in between. The CDR3 extends over 14 amino acids. The CDR3 reads CASSGDLYNQPQHF. The CDR3 DNA sequence: TGTGCCAGCAGTGGGGACCTCTACAATCAGCCCCAGCATTTT.

This clonotype showed up just a few times. V usage is TRBV18 and J usage is TRBJ2-6; unclear D gene. V was clipped by 5 bases and J by 0 bases, with 8 bases between them. The CDR3 runs 15 residues. Germline V gene data show CDR1 as KGHSH and CDR2 as LQKENI. CDR3 nucleotide sequence: TGTGCCAGCTCAAAAGATATCTCTGGGGCCAACGTCCTGACTTTC. It encodes CASSKDISGANVLTF.

This clonotype has a count of ten or more. The chain links TRBV7-9 to TRBJ1-5; D is uncertain. Germline CDR1 is SEHNR and CDR2 is FQNEAQ (reference sequence). Trimming shortened V by 1 base and J by 7 bases, and 5 bases separated the two germline ends. The CDR3 totals 12 residues. CDR3 region: CASSLGHQPQHF. CDR3 sequence (DNA): TGTGCCAGCAGCTTAGGTCACCAGCCCCAGCATTTT.

This clonotype was seen more than once but under ten times. The rearrangement links TRBV9 to TRBJ2-2; 7 bases line up with TRBD1. Unmatched junction bases numbered 10, after V lost 3 bases and J lost 5 bases. The CDR3 contains 16 residues. CDR1 is SGDLS, CDR2 YYNGEE, per germline. The CDR3 sequence: CASSERQGPKTGELFF. The DNA of the CDR3 is TGTGCCAGCAGCGAGAGACAGGGTCCCAAGACCGGGGAGCTGTTTTTT.

V is TRBV11-2 and J is TRBJ2-3; maybe TRBD2 (6 bases). The CDR3 contains 15 residues. With 6 bases removed from V and 4 bases from J, the gap between germline ends came to 17 bases. Germline values: CDR1 SGHAT, CDR2 FQNNGV. CDR3 protein: CASRRGRGQSDTQYF. For the CDR3, the DNA is TGTGCCAGCAGGCGCGGGCGGGGCCAATCAGATACGCAGTATTTT.

This clonotype has a count of ten or more. V is TRBV29-1 and J is TRBJ2-7; D might be TRBD1 (6 bases). Germline-derived CDR1 and CDR2 are SQVTM and ANQGSEA. The CDR3 is 14 residues long. V lost 4 bases and J lost 3, with 16 bases in between. The CDR3 protein is CSVGGQNLNYEQYF. The CDR3 nucleotides read TGCAGCGTTGGAGGACAGAACCTTAACTACGAGCAGTACTTC.

The chain has TRBV6-1 and TRBJ1-4, with no clear D. The V gene lost 3 bases and the J gene lost 4 bases, with 12 bases spanning the gap. CDR1 is MNHNS, CDR2 SASEGT, per germline. The CDR3 consists of 15 residues. This CDR3 is CASSDVGTGNEKLFF. In DNA, the CDR3 is TGTGCCAGCAGTGATGTAGGAACGGGTAATGAAAAACTGTTTTTT.

This clonotype was counted many times. The rearrangement links TRBV11-2 to TRBJ2-3; D may be TRBD2 (7 bases). This CDR3 is 16 amino acids long. Looked up from germline, CDR1 is SGHAT and CDR2 is FQNNGV. V was pared by 1 base and J by 0 bases, with 11 bases between. CDR3 in amino acids: CASSLGGGHSTDTQYF. CDR3 nucleotide sequence: TGTGCCAGCAGCTTAGGGGGGGGCCATAGCACAGATACGCAGTATTTT.

This clonotype was found many times. The rearrangement joins TRBV28 to TRBJ1-2; 10 positions agree with TRBD1. The germline CDR1 and CDR2 sequences are MDHEN and SYDVKM. The trim removed 3 bases at V and 7 bases at J, leaving 5 bases unmatched. The CDR3 contains 14 residues. The CDR3 DNA sequence: TGTGCCAGCAGTTTGGACAGGGGGTTTACTGGCTACACCTTC. Its protein is CASSLDRGFTGYTF.

This clonotype is a singleton in its sample. This sequence joins TRBV20-1 and TRBJ2-5; D ambiguous. The CDR3 runs to 12 residues. V was cut by 4 bases and J by 4 bases, with 10 bases left in between. Germline CDR1 and CDR2: DFQATT and SNEGSKA (reference sequence). CDR3 sequence reads: CSATPPLETQYF. For the CDR3, the DNA is TGCAGTGCTACACCACCTCTAGAGACCCAGTACTTC.

This clonotype was observed many times. V is TRBV6-5 and J is TRBJ1-1, with a tentative D call TRBD1 (5 bases). Germline values: CDR1 MNHEY, CDR2 SVGAGI. Trimming left V 0 bases short and J 4 bases short, with 12 bases between. The CDR3 is 15 amino acids. The CDR3 coding sequence is TGTGCCAGCAGTTACTCGGCCGACAGAGGCACTGAAGCTTTCTTT. This gives the protein CASSYSADRGTEAFF.

This clonotype was observed a handful of times. This sequence joins TRBV15 and TRBJ2-2; D not certain. The CDR3 is made up of 12 amino acids. Trimming removed 1 base at V and 6 bases at J, with 3 bases between. Germline loops: CDR1 LNHNV, CDR2 YYDKDF (reference sequence). The CDR3 reads CATSRASGELFF. The CDR3 region has the DNA TGTGCCACCAGCAGAGCCTCCGGGGAGCTGTTTTTT.

This chain uses TRBV6-2 or TRBV6-3 with TRBJ2-7; TRBD1 agrees at 8 bases. Germline CDR1 reads MNHEY; CDR2 reads SVGEGT. The CDR3 runs to 14 residues. J lost 7 bases, V lost 5 bases, and 10 bases had no gene match. The CDR3 here is CASSPQGASWEQYF. The CDR3 DNA reads as TGTGCCAGCAGTCCCCAGGGGGCGTCGTGGGAGCAGTACTTC.

This clonotype was seen ten or more times. The rearrangement uses TRBV20-1 and TRBJ2-3, with 8 positions matching TRBD1. V was pared by 8 bases and J by 4 bases, with 14 bases of the junction left unmatched. Germline assignment: CDR1 DFQATT and CDR2 SNEGSKA (reference sequence). The CDR3 has 15 amino acids. In DNA, the CDR3 is TGCAGTTTACGAAGAGGAGGACAGGGATCAGATACGCAGTATTTT. It specifies CSLRRGGQGSDTQYF.

This clonotype was seen at least ten times. The V call is TRBV6-1, the J call TRBJ2-7, with 8 bases aligning to TRBD2. Per germline, CDR1 MNHNS and CDR2 SASEGT. The CDR3 is 15 amino acids. The ends lost 1 base at V and 2 bases at J; junction bases unmatched: 4. In nucleotides, the CDR3 is TGTGCCAGCAGTGAAGGTAGCGGGGACACCTACGAGCAGTACTTC. Translating it yields CASSEGSGDTYEQYF.

This clonotype was detected many times. For the CDR3, the DNA is TGTGCCAGCCGCCGGTCGGGTAGCGGGAGCTACAATGAGCAGTTCTTC. Its translation: CASRRSGSGSYNEQFF. V usage is TRBV11-1 and J usage is TRBJ2-1; 9 bases are shared with TRBD2. CDR1 and CDR2 from the germline V gene are SGHAT and FQDESV (reference sequence). This CDR3 has 16 residues. Losses at the gene ends were 8 bases for V and 3 bases for J; bases not matched to a gene: 11.

The rearrangement links TRBV28 to TRBJ1-2, with D tentatively TRBD1 (6 bases). CDR1 is MDHEN and CDR2 is SYDVKM in the germline V gene. Trimming stripped 7 bases from V and 4 bases from J, with 22 bases between. The CDR3 covers 16 residues. CDR3 in amino acids: CASTPDSSPPLYGYTF. The CDR3 region has the DNA TGTGCCAGCACCCCGGACAGTTCCCCCCCCCTCTATGGCTACACCTTC.

This clonotype was recorded at least ten times. This chain links TRBV2 with TRBJ2-1; 12 nucleotides align to TRBD2. The junction had 6 bases not matched to a gene; V was cut back by 5 bases and J by 4 bases. The CDR3 has 16 residues. Germline V gives CDR1 SNHLY, CDR2 FYNNEI. The CDR3 loop reads CASSTRTSGDYNEQFF. The CDR3, as DNA: TGTGCCAGCAGTACCCGGACTAGCGGGGATTACAATGAGCAGTTCTTC.

This clonotype was detected ten times or more. The V gene is TRBV12-3 or TRBV12-4, the J gene TRBJ2-1; 16 bases are a match to TRBD2. The V gene end was trimmed by 6 bases and the J gene end by 9 bases; junction bases not matched to a gene: 11. This CDR3 contains 17 residues. CDR3 residues: CASRISGTSGRAGEQFF. The CDR3, as DNA: TGTGCCAGCAGAATTTCCGGGACTAGCGGGAGGGCAGGTGAGCAGTTCTTC.

With respect to this clonotype: One end of the junction fails to match germline, which may point to a read error. The genes are TRBV11-2 and TRBJ2-1; D not resolved. This CDR3 contains 13 residues. Germline V CDR1 and CDR2: SGHAT, FQNNGV. As DNA, the CDR3 is TGTGCCAGCAGCTGGTCTCTCGGAAATGAGCAGCTCTTC. Encoded protein: CASSWSLGNEQLF.

This clonotype has just a few counts. This rearrangement joins TRBV19 to TRBJ1-5, with no clear D. This CDR3 has 14 residues. The ends were cut back, 4 bases at V and 4 bases at J, with 11 bases in the middle. Germline CDR1 is LNHDA and CDR2 is SQIVND (reference sequence). The CDR3 region is CASSRLGGNQPQHF. Here the CDR3 DNA reads TGTGCCAGTAGTAGGTTGGGAGGGAATCAGCCCCAGCATTTT.

On this clonotype: At one end the junction does not follow the germline gene, possibly because of a read error. This chain links TRBV12-3 or TRBV12-4 with TRBJ1-4, with TRBD1 matching 10 bases. The CDR3 loop spans 18 amino acids. The CDR3 is CASSRRDRGYSTNGKLFF. The CDR3, as DNA: TGTGCCAGCAGTCGGCGGGACAGGGGATATTCAACTAATGGAAAACTGTTTTTT.

Of note for this clonotype: As the CDR3 is not closed by the conserved phenylalanine or tryptophan, this likely results from a read error. The chain employs TRBV7-9 and TRBJ2-7; 7 bases are a match to TRBD1. CDR1 is SEHNR, CDR2 FQNEAQ, per germline (reference sequence). The junction had 17 bases not matched to a gene; V was cut back by 1 base and J by 2 bases. This CDR3 region has 19 residues. The chain's CDR3 is CASSLGPLPVTGLAYEQYS. DNA of the CDR3: TGTGCCAGCAGCTTAGGGCCCCTCCCCGTGACAGGGTTGGCCTACGAGCAGTACTCC.

In this sample, this clonotype turned up a few times. The genes are TRBV7-2 and TRBJ2-6, with D unresolved. There are 14 residues in the CDR3. V lost 6 bases to trimming and J lost 2 bases, with 8 bases between them. Per the germline V gene, CDR1 is SGHTA and CDR2 is FQGNSA. The CDR3 is CASSYGAGANVLTF. CDR3 bases: TGTGCCAGCAGTTATGGGGCTGGGGCCAACGTCCTGACTTTC. Drawing the rest from reference TRBV7-2 and TRBJ2-6, the complete variable domain is GAGVSQSPSNKVTEKGKDVELRCDPISGHTALYWYRQSLGQGLEFLIYFQGNSAPDKSGLPSDRFSAERTGGSVSTLTIQRTQQEDSAVYLCASSYGAGANVLTFGAGSRLTVL.

This clonotype was seen repeatedly, ten times or more. The chain joins TRBV6-6 to TRBJ2-3; no clear D. This CDR3 has 13 amino acids. CDR1 is MNHNY and CDR2 is SVGAGI in the germline V gene (reference sequence). Between the trimmed V and J ends, which lost 2 bases and 0 bases, there was a span of 3 bases. The CDR3 is CASSYGSTDTQYF. DNA for the CDR3: TGTGCCAGCAGTTACGGCAGCACAGATACGCAGTATTTT.

In its sample, this clonotype was seen many times. This chain connects TRBV5-6 to TRBJ2-3, with D tentatively TRBD1 (6 bases). V was shortened by 4 bases and J by 0 bases, with 12 bases between the two germline ends. CDR1 and CDR2 from the germline V gene are SGHDT and YYEEEE. The CDR3 length is 15 residues. The CDR3, as DNA: TGTGCCAGCAGCCGGGACATATCTAGCACAGATACGCAGTATTTT. Protein sequence: CASSRDISSTDTQYF.

The J gene is TRBJ2-2, the V gene TRBV10-3; 7 nucleotides match TRBD1. Germline CDR1 reads ENHRY; CDR2 reads SYGVKD. V was pared by 6 bases and J by 8 bases, with 9 bases of the junction left unmatched. The CDR3 totals 14 residues. The CDR3 nucleotides are TGTGCCATCAGATATACAGGGGCAGAAGGGGAGCTGTTTTTT. This sequence encodes CAIRYTGAEGELFF.

This clonotype was seen just once. V and J are TRBV11-3 and TRBJ1-4; no clear D gene. Trimming shortened V by 1 base and J by 6 bases, and 3 bases separated the two germline ends. The germline gives CDR1 SGHNT, CDR2 YENEEA. The CDR3 runs 12 residues. The CDR3 bases are TGTGCCAGCAGCTTAGTAGATGAAAAACTGTTTTTT. Amino acid sequence: CASSLVDEKLFF.

This clonotype came up a few times. This chain links TRBV7-8 with TRBJ2-7; 11 bases are shared with TRBD2. Germline CDR1 SGHVS, CDR2 FQNEAQ. With V trimmed by 5 bases and J by 7 bases, 16 bases remained unmatched. The CDR3 extends over 17 amino acids. CDR3 nucleotide sequence: TGTGCCAGCAGCCGGGGACTAGCGGAGGGTGCGGTGTGGGAGCAGTACTTC. As protein: CASSRGLAEGAVWEQYF.